A selection of T cell receptor beta chains follows, all from one sample in a study of cytomegalovirus exposure and HLA in healthy donors. The assay was immunoSEQ multiplex PCR, and TCRdb's table has in-frame clones only and misses some. This sample has some 320,000 clones, with 75% to 90% found just once. Sequencing was done on a sample of PBMCs. The receptors come from a woman between 25 and 40 years old in good health and CMV-seropositive. The CDR3 runs from the conserved cysteine through the conserved F or W. The order of the fields is V gene, CDR3 protein.

v_gene: TRBV5-1; CDR3aa: CASSLDARGSDTQYF
v_gene: TRBV9; CDR3aa: CASSVGVGGNTIYF
v_gene: TRBV5-1; CDR3aa: CASSLAEQAYEQYF
v_gene: TRBV27; CDR3aa: CASSFGPLYEQYF
v_gene: TRBV4-3; CDR3aa: CASSQDASTQPQHF
v_gene: TRBV7-3; CDR3aa: CASSEDRNTEAFF
v_gene: TRBV4-1; CDR3aa: CASSQVFPKGARDYGYTF
v_gene: TRBV7-2; CDR3aa: CASRRPGVNEQFF
v_gene: TRBV5-1; CDR3aa: CASSLAQTGDLSGNTIYF
v_gene: TRBV6-5; CDR3aa: CASSYSSVGRGDEQYF
v_gene: TRBV30; CDR3aa: CAYKYTTGANSPLHF
v_gene: TRBV7-9; CDR3aa: CASSLGTVYYGYTF
v_gene: TRBV19; CDR3aa: CASSMGRLNEKLFF
v_gene: TRBV9; CDR3aa: CASSPRIEPYEQYF
v_gene: TRBV28; CDR3aa: CASSRAYEQYF
v_gene: TRBV25-1; CDR3aa: CASSGGMTSYTF
v_gene: TRBV7-2; CDR3aa: CASSPSGFLVYTF
v_gene: TRBV19; CDR3aa: CASSDSPGLAYEQYF
v_gene: TRBV10-2; CDR3aa: CASSDRSSGRRGNEQFF
v_gene: TRBV6-1; CDR3aa: CASTQAGGYNEQFF
v_gene: TRBV27; CDR3aa: CASSLGGFNGYTF
v_gene: TRBV5-6; CDR3aa: CASSFGQGNQPQHF
v_gene: TRBV6-5; CDR3aa: CASSDRGAGEKLFF
v_gene: TRBV7-3; CDR3aa: CASSLTSGNTGELFF
v_gene: TRBV5-1; CDR3aa: CASSLGQGRDEQYF
v_gene: TRBV30; CDR3aa: CAWSWDSRNTIYF
v_gene: TRBV7-2; CDR3aa: CASSFSGGSTDTQYF